What follows describes a single T cell receptor (beta chain). Its specificity is not known. The Oncomine TCR Beta short-read assay was applied to DNA of cultured CD4+ T cells. The authors extracted genomic DNA from cultured CD4+ T cells. TCRdb fed the PCR reads into MiXCR, producing one record per CDR3 protein. The sample holds around 8,000 distinct CDR3 sequences; over 25% are singletons and the top ten take roughly 14%. These data belong to a study of vaccination and CD4 T cells after COVID-19. This CDR3 has 11 residues. The V and J ends lost 2 bases and 3 bases respectively, with 0 bases between them. Germline-derived CDR1 and CDR2 are SGHTA and FQGNSA. The treatment: 10-day PBMC culture with coronavirus spike peptide pools or control peptides (ViraFEST assay). CD4+ T cells of the unexposed donor were collected before the COVID-19 pandemic (2011-2018). With 8.5 to 10 ug/ml peptide pools and roughly 9.8 IU/ml IL-2, PBMCs were cultured at approximately 2 million per well.

The TCR originated in a human donor in good health. The chain uses TRBV7-2 and TRBJ2-3; no definite D call. Sequences were obtained from CD4+ T cells from blood, cultured in vitro. In DNA form, the CDR3 reads TGTGCCAGCAGCTTAACAGATACGCAGTATTTT. It encodes CASSLTDTQYF.